This TCR beta chain was recovered during a study of shared clonotypes between healthy human individuals (dated by TCRdb to 2020 to 2022). Regarding the study in general: A few men and a couple of women, aged 18 to 49 years, made up the cohort. For each donor, three plates each were used for CD4 naive and CD4 memory, two plates were used for CD8 naive, and one plate was used for CD8 memory. To estimate repertoire size and how much clonotypes are shared between individuals, the study performed deep sequencing of blood TCR repertoires from about 5 healthy adults. Leukapheresis yielded between about 0.9 and 9.5 billion PBMCs per donor. To increase sequencing depth and limit assay-specific biases, TCR repertoire library preparation and sequencing were carried out by different laboratories using diverse techniques. What the work shows at the level of the full study, not this receptor alone: Incomplete sequencing was indicated by rarefaction of sorted-subset datasets, despite the large sequencing depth. Only blood was sampled, and tissue TCR repertoires likely differ from those in blood. Pairwise subsampling led to the expectation that sequencing depth would affect the degree of clonotype sharing among donors. Clonotypes shared by all four sorted-subset donors showed higher generation probabilities than non-shared clonotypes. Across four donors, approximately 5% of naive CD4, roughly 3.5% of naive CD8, 2% to 2.5% of memory CD4, and 0.3% to 0.45% of memory CD8 clonotypes were shared. The small number of donors limited the genetic and exposure-history diversity represented. Estimated clonotype richness was generally larger for naive than for memory subsets.

Using the deep immunoSEQ assay, multiplex PCR amplified TCR CDR3 regions from genomic DNA. Extracted genomic DNA from each cell subset was spread evenly across all wells of several immunoSEQ 96-well plates, with each plate serving as a replicate. Each replicate PCR for sorted subsets received around 200 ng genomic DNA, equal to tens of thousands of T cell genomes. Purified libraries were quantified with a Qubit 3.0 fluorometer, sized on a Bioanalyzer 2100, and re-quantified with the KAPA Library Quantification kit. Every immunoSEQ 96-well plate was sequenced on a separate single-read 150-cycle Illumina NextSeq 550 flow cell. The original pipeline was this. Because the immunoSEQ output included only junctional sequences and no quality scores, the filtering could not be the same as the filtering used for full-length reads. Sequences were annotated with PyIR, a Python wrapper for IgBLAST v1.9, and V/J genes and CDR3 were assigned using IMGT germline references. Any read was removed if the V/J assignment was weak (E-value above 1e-6), the CDR3 was missing, or the read contained stop codons, out-of-frame junctions, or ambiguous translated residues. A V3J clonotype was defined by an identical inferred V gene, J gene, and CDR3 amino acid sequence. To compute the percentage overlap between repertoires, the number of shared unique clonotypes was divided by the size of the smaller repertoire. Three approaches were used to assess repertoire richness: RTK rarefaction, the Chao1 estimator, and Recon v2.1 estimates of unobserved clonotypes. For all TCRbeta clonotypes obtained by the gDNA method from a few donors, generation probabilities were computed with OLGA. TCRdb holds this immuneACCESS table with in-frame rearrangements only. Some clones are missing; in checked studies, unresolved V genes explain under half, and the rest has no known cause. From that table come the V and J calls and clone size; the DNA was used to work out D and trimming. Counted in this sample were 2 million to 2.5 million clones; nearly 97% of them appeared once. The top ten hold roughly 0.13% of the sample.

CDR1 LNHDA and CDR2 SQIVND were looked up in the germline V gene (reference sequence). Including the terminal cysteine and phenylalanine, the CDR3 comprises 13 residues. Only the CDR3 DNA stays, 39 bases, in frame from base 1. V was cut back by 6 bases and J by 4 bases, leaving a gap of 9 bases between them. To note about this clone: Its antigen is still unknown. No base qualities exist here, and no much larger clone lies one base off it.

The donors were healthy, HIV-negative adults who had no recently reported acute infections or vaccinations. Every donor was a Caucasian adult living in Nashville, Tennessee, USA. CD4+ T cells were enriched through magnetic negative selection, after which naive cells were positively selected on CD45RA and the remaining negative fraction served as the memory subset. Blood was collected by leukapheresis, and PBMCs were isolated by Ficoll-Histopaque density gradient centrifugation and then cryopreserved in liquid nitrogen vapor phase. Analytical flow cytometry was used to check the purity and quantity of each magnetically sorted T cell population. From each sorted fraction, genomic DNA was isolated and quantified by UV absorbance on a Nanodrop 2000c.

Sequenced material: naive CD4+ T cells sorted from blood. The cell subset or site label, read with the paper, signifies: CD45RA+ positively selected. The clonotype comes from a man aged 18 to 29 in good health. The V and J segments used are TRBV19 and TRBJ2-2, with a tentative D gene TRBD1 over 5 matching bases. For the CDR3, the sequence is CASRGQGTGELFF. At the DNA level, the sequence is TGTGCCAGTAGGGGGCAGGGCACCGGGGAGCTGTTTTTT.